This T cell receptor beta chain is drawn from a study of blood T cells in healthy people across ages. Study outcomes and limitations: When set beside aged donors, long-lived donors presented more naive CD4+ cells and higher diversity. There was a strong correlation between TCR beta diversity and naive T cell percentage.

The second PCR ran about 6 to 12 cycles with a sample-barcoded 5' primer and J-beta primers. TCRdb reprocessed the 5' RACE reads with MiXCR, giving one entry per CDR3 protein. The repertoire holds around 990,000 distinct CDR3 sequences, with about 25% as singletons. In this sample, this clonotype turned up a few times. Antigen: not known. Each sample yielded at least 6.5 million isolated PBMCs. Trimming at V came to 0 bases and at J to 6 bases, leaving 7 bases not matched to a gene. The CDR3 covers 15 residues. The germline CDR1 and CDR2 sequences are DFQATT and SNEGSKA (reference sequence). This sample was also put to use in a study of T cells of mothers and their children. This second report adds: Once extracted, all RNA went into cDNA synthesis at approximately 1.6 ug per 15 ul.

The V and J genes are TRBV20-1 and TRBJ2-3, with 9 bases matching TRBD2. The sequence was collected from a girl aged 2-10 years in good health. Material: blood. The CDR3 here is CSARDGGLAADTQYF. CDR3 bases: TGCAGTGCTAGAGATGGGGGACTAGCAGCCGATACGCAGTATTTT.